This TCR beta chain was found in a study of T cell responses to AZD1222 COVID-19 vaccine. Study background: Some second doses came at about 4 weeks and others at about 12 weeks; these were pooled. Notes on the study in general: It was only after the peak T cell response that any repertoires were sampled. Once two AZD1222 doses were given, Spike-specific TCR breadth and depth went up. Among spike-specific TCRs, nearly half reportedly target unmutated variant regions.

Trimming left V 1 base short and J 2 bases short, with 20 bases between. In germline, CDR1 is LGHDT, CDR2 YNNKEL (reference sequence). CDR3 size: 18 residues. With regard to this clone: Its antigen is not identified.

TCRdb's copy holds only in-frame clones and misses some; the assay was immunoSEQ multiplex PCR. The sample comprises approximately 150,000 clones, around 92% of which are singletons, and 2.9% rests with the top ten. The origin of this receptor is an adult in good health. The source was peripheral blood, collected on day 0 of AZD1222 vaccination. V usage is TRBV3-1 (or the pseudogene TRBV3-2) and J usage is TRBJ1-2; D may be TRBD1 (6 bases). The chain's CDR3 is CASSQVWGGSVVNYGYTF. The CDR3 DNA reads TGTGCCAGCAGCCAAGTATGGGGGGGCAGCGTTGTGAACTATGGCTACACCTTC.